This note documents a single TCR beta chain sequence. The antigen remains undetermined. The PCR was carried out with 60 Vbeta primers and 13 Jbeta primers. Produced via immunoSEQ multiplex PCR; TCRdb's table is partial and in-frame only. Here the sample spans approximately 160,000 clones, roughly 84% being singletons. The sample comes from a study of cytomegalovirus exposure and HLA in healthy donors. Study-wide background: As an earlier analysis found, about 200 million T cells yielded approximately 100 million unique TCR beta sequences. For the approximately 360 genotyped donors, approximately 82% fell within the Caucasian-associated ancestry cluster.

Germline V gives CDR1 SEHNR, CDR2 FQNEAQ (reference sequence). Trimming took 1 base from V and 7 from J; bases not matched to a gene: 2. The CDR3 totals 15 residues. Study-wide results and limits: In a later analysis, TCR beta V- and J-gene trimming was associated with a missense DCLRE1C variant. Using a false discovery rate of 0.05, a later analysis showed that 15,000 to 20,000 TCR beta sequences were associated with HLA alleles.

The sequence derives from a male donor in good health and CMV-seronegative. Sequenced sample: PBMCs. The rearrangement uses TRBV7-9 and TRBJ1-6; 9 positions match TRBD1. Here the CDR3 reads CASSLGGTGNSPLHF. The CDR3 bases are TGTGCCAGCAGCTTAGGTGGGACAGGGAATTCACCCCTCCACTTT.